This T cell receptor beta chain comes out of a study of radiotherapy plus CTLA-4 blockade in lung cancer. A note on this clone: Its antigen is currently unknown.

Trimming at V came to 4 bases and at J to 4 bases, leaving 0 bases not matched to a gene. The germline CDR1 and CDR2 sequences are SGHRS and YFSETQ. This CDR3 is built from 13 residues. Study-level findings and limits: There was expansion of tumor-derived TCR clones in blood after radiotherapy plus ipilimumab.

Sequencing used immunoSEQ multiplex PCR; TCRdb keeps in-frame clones, though not all of them. The data show over 80,000 clones, roughly 87% seen once. The gene calls are TRBV5-1 and TRBJ1-1, with TRBD1 matching 11 bases. This specimen was peripheral blood, taken from a patient treated with radiotherapy plus ipilimumab. The sequence was obtained from a human donor with non-small cell lung cancer who had stable disease on radiotherapy plus ipilimumab. This CDR3 reads CASSGQGATEAFF. CDR3 bases: TGCGCCAGCAGCGGACAGGGGGCCACTGAAGCTTTCTTT.